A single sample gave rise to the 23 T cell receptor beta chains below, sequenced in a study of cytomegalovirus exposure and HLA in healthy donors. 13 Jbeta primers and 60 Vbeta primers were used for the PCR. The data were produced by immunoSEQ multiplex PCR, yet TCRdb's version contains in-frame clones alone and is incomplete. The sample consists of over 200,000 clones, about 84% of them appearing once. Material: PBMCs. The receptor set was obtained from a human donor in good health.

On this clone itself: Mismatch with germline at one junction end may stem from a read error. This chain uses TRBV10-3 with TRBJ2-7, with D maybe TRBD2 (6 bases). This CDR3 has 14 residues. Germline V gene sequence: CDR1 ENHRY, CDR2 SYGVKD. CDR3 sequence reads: CAIGETSNSGEQYF. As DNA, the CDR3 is TGTGCCATCGGTGAAACTAGCAACTCTGGAGAGCAGTACTTC.

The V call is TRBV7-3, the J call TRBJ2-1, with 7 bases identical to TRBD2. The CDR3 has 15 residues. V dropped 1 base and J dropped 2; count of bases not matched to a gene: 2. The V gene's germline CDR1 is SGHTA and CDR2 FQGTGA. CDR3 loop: CASSLSGGPYNEQFF. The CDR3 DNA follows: TGTGCCAGCAGCTTAAGCGGGGGTCCCTACAATGAGCAGTTCTTC.

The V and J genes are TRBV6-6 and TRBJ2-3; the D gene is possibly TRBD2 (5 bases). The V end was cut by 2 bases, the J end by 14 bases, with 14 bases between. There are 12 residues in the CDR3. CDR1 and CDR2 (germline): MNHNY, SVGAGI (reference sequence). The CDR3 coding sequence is TGTGCCAGCAGTTACGGAGCGGTCGACCGGTATTTT. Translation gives CASSYGAVDRYF.

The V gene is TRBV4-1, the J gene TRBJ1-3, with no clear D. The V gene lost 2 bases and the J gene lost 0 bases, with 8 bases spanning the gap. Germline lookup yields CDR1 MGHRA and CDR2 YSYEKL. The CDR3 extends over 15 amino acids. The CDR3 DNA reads TGCGCCAGCAGCCAATACTCTAGCTCTGGAAACACCATATATTTT. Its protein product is CASSQYSSSGNTIYF.

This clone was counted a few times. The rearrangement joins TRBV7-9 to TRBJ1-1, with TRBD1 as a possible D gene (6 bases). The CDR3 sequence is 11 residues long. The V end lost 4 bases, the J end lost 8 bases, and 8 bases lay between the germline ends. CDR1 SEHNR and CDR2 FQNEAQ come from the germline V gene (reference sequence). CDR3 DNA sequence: TGTGCCAGCAGCTCCACAGGGGAAGCTTTCTTT. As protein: CASSSTGEAFF.

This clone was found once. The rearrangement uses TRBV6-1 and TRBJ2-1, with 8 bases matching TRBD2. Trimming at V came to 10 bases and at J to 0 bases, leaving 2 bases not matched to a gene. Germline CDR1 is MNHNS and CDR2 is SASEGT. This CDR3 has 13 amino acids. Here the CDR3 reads CANGGDSYNEQFF. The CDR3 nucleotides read TGTGCCAACGGGGGGGACTCCTACAATGAGCAGTTCTTC.

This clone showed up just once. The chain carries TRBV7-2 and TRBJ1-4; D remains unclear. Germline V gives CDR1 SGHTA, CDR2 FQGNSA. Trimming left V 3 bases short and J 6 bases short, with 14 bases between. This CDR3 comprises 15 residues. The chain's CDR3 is CASSFVEGGDEKLFF. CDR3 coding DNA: TGTGCCAGCAGCTTCGTGGAGGGAGGTGATGAAAAACTGTTTTTT.

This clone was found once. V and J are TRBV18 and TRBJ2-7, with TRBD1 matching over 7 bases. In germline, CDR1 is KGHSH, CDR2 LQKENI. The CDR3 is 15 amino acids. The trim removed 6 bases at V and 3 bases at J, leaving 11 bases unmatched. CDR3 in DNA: TGTGCCAGCTCTCCCCGACAGGGAGCGATCTACGAGCAGTACTTC. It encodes CASSPRQGAIYEQYF.

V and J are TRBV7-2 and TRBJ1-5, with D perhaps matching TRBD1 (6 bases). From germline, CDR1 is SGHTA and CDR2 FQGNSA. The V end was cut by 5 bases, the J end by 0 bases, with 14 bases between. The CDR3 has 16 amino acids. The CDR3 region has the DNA TGTGCCAGCAGCACTGGACAGCACTATAGCAATCAGCCCCAGCATTTT. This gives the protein CASSTGQHYSNQPQHF.

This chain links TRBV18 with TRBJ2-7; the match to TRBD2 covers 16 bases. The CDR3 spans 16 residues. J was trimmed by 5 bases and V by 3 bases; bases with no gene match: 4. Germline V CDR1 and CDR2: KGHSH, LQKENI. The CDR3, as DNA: TGTGCCAGCTCACCCGGGACTAGCGGGAGGGGTAACGAGCAGTACTTC. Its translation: CASSPGTSGRGNEQYF.

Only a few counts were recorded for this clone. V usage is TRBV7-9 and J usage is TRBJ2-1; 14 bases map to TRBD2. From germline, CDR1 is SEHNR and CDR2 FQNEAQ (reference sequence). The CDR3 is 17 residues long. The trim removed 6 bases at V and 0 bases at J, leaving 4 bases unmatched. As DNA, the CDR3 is TGTGCCAGCAGGACCGGGACTAGCGGGGGCTCCTACAATGAGCAGTTCTTC. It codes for CASRTGTSGGSYNEQFF.

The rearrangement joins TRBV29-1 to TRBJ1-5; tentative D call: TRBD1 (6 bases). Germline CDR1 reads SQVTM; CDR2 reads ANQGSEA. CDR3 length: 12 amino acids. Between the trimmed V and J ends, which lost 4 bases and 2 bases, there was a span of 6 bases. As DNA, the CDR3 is TGCAGCGTTGGACAGGGCAATCAGCCCCAGCATTTT. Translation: CSVGQGNQPQHF. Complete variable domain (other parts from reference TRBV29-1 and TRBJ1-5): SAVISQKPSRDICQRGTSLTIQCQVDSQVTMMFWYRQQPGQSLTLIATANQGSEATYESGFVIDKFPISRPNLTFSTLTVSNMSPEDSSIYLCSVGQGNQPQHFGDGTRLSIL.

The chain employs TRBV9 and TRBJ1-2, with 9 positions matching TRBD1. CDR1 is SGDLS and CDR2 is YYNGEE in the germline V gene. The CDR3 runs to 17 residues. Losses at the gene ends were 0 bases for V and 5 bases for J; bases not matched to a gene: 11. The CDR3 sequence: CASSVAPRGTGRYGYTF. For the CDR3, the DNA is TGTGCCAGCAGCGTAGCTCCTAGGGGGACAGGGAGGTATGGCTACACCTTC.

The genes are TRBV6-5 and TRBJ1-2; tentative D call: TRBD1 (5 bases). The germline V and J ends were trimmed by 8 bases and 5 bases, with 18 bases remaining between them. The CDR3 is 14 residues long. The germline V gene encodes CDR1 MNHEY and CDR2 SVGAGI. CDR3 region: CASRETGVRYGYTF. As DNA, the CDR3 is TGTGCCAGCCGGGAGACGGGGGTTCGGTATGGCTACACCTTC.

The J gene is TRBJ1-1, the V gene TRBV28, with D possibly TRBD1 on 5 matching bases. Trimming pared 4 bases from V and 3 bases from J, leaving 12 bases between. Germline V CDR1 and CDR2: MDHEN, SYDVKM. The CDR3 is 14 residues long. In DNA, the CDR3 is TGTGCCAGCAGTTCAGGGTATCGGGACACTGAAGCTTTCTTT. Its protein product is CASSSGYRDTEAFF. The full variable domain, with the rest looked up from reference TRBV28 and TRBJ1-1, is DVKVTQSSRYLVKRTGEKVFLECVQDMDHENMFWYRQDPGLGLRLIYFSYDVKMKEKGDIPEGYSVSREKKERFSLILESASTNQTSMYLCASSSGYRDTEAFFGQGTRLTVV.

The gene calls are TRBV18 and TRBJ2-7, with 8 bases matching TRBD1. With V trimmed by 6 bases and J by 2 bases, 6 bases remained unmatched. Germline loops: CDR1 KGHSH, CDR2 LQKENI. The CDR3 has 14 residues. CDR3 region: CASSQQGVAYEQYF. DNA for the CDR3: TGTGCCAGCTCGCAACAGGGGGTTGCCTACGAGCAGTACTTC.

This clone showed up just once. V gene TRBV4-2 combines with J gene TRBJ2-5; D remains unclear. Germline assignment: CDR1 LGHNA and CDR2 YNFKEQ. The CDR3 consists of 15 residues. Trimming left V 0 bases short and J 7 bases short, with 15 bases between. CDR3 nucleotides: TGTGCCAGCAGCCAAGATGACGGGTTAGGTGGGACCCAGTACTTC. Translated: CASSQDDGLGGTQYF.

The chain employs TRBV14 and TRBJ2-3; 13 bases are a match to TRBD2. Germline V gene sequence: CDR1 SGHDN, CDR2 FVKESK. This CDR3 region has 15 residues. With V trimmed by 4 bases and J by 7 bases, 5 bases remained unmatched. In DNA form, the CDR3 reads TGTGCCAGCAGCCGGGGACTAGCGGGATTGAATACGCAGTATTTT. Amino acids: CASSRGLAGLNTQYF.

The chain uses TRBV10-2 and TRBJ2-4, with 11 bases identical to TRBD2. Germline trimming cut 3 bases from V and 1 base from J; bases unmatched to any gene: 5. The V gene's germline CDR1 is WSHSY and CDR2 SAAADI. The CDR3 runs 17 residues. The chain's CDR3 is CASSDLAGGLAKNIQYF. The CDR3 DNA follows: TGCGCCAGCAGTGACCTAGCGGGAGGCTTGGCCAAAAACATTCAGTACTTC.

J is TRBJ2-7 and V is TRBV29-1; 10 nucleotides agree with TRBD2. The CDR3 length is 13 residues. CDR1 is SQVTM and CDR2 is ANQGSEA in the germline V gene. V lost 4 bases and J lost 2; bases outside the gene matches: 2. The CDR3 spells CSVGTSGTYEQYF. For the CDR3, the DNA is TGCAGCGTTGGGACTAGCGGTACCTACGAGCAGTACTTC.

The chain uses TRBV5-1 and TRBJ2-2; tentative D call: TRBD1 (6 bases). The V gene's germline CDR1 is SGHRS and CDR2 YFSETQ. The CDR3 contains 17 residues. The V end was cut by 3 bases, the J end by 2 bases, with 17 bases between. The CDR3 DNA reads TGCGCCAGCAGCTGGGGGTCCGGGACAATTAACACCGGGGAGCTGTTTTTT. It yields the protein CASSWGSGTINTGELFF.

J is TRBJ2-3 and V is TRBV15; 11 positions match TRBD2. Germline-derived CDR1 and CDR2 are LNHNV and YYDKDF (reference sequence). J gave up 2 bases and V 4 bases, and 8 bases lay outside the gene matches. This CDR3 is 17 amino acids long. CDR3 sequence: CATSTPLLAGVTDTQYF. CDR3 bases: TGTGCCACCAGCACCCCTTTACTAGCGGGAGTCACAGATACGCAGTATTTT.

The CDR3 coding sequence is TGTGCCAGTAGTATTCATAGCGGACCTTACGAGCAGTACTTC. It specifies CASSIHSGPYEQYF. The chain joins TRBV19 to TRBJ2-7; a weak D match, TRBD2 (6 bases). CDR1 is LNHDA, CDR2 SQIVND, per germline (reference sequence). CDR3 length equals 14 residues. V dropped 3 bases and J dropped 4 bases, with 13 bases sitting between them.